This TCR beta chain was found in a study of CD8 T cells in ankylosing spondylitis. Study results and limitations: Some of these motif variants have turned up before, in reports on reactive arthritis synovial fluid and blood. It appeared that ankylosing spondylitis blood was characterized by a TCR beta motif of under ten highly homologous variants.

The V and J ends lost 2 bases and 1 base respectively, with 16 bases between them. The CDR3 has 17 residues. The V gene's germline CDR1 is SGHRS and CDR2 YFSETQ. A remark on this clonotype: Antigen: not known.

TCRdb processed the 5' RACE reads anew with MiXCR; each CDR3 protein has one entry. The sample consists of fewer than 500,000 distinct CDR3 sequences, 25% to 30% of them appearing once. The sequenced material came from blood, either unsorted or a sorted T cell fraction (not recorded which). The rearrangement links TRBV5-1 to TRBJ2-1; D may be TRBD2 (7 bases). This TCR came from a male donor with ankylosing spondylitis. CDR3: CASSFIIGGGSYNEQFF. In DNA form, the CDR3 reads TGCGCCAGCAGCTTCATTATAGGGGGAGGGTCCTACAATGAGCAGTTCTTC.